The clone carrying this T cell receptor (beta chain) was observed a single time. Antigen specificity is unknown. Trimming took 4 bases from V and 5 from J; bases not matched to a gene: 8. The CDR3 has 15 residues. CDR1 is SGHRS and CDR2 is YFSETQ in the germline V gene. The source of the sample is a study of cytomegalovirus exposure and HLA in healthy donors. General observations from the study: Reportedly, cytomegalovirus status was diagnosed with high sensitivity and specificity.

In the PCR, 60 Vbeta and 13 Jbeta primers were used. How the authors handled the data: A later analysis tallied about 80 million unique TCR beta chains, about 12 million of them shared. The repertoire was sequenced with immunoSEQ multiplex PCR; TCRdb's copy has only in-frame clones and lacks some. From that table come the V and J calls and clone size; the DNA was used to work out D and trimming. The data show about 150,000 clones, around 82% seen once. The sample consisted of PBMCs. The TCR sequence derives from a woman aged 45-65 years in good health and CMV-seropositive. The V call is TRBV5-1, the J call TRBJ2-1, with 8 bases fitting TRBD2. The CDR3 reads CASSRGGSGDNEQFF. DNA for the CDR3: TGCGCCAGCAGCCGAGGGGGTAGCGGGGACAATGAGCAGTTCTTC.